This TCR beta chain stems from a study of cytomegalovirus exposure and HLA in healthy donors. With 60 Vbeta and 13 Jbeta primers, the PCR was carried out. TCRdb's table, derived via immunoSEQ multiplex PCR, lists solely in-frame clones and lacks some. The table shows about 160,000 clones, with roughly 80% occurring only once. This clone came up a few times. The antigen is not known. The study's findings and limits: The authors listed 164 TCR beta chains as cytomegalovirus-associated. The authors confirmed in vitro that three CMV-associated chains were specific for CMV antigens.

Germline CDR1 reads LNHNV; CDR2 reads YYDKDF (reference sequence). The CDR3 runs 12 residues. Deletions cut 1 base from V and 5 bases from J, with 5 bases between. The sample consisted of PBMCs. V is TRBV15 and J is TRBJ2-5; D may be TRBD2 (5 bases). This TCR was sampled from a woman aged 18-30 years in good health and CMV-seronegative. The CDR3 here is CATSRASETQYF. Written as DNA, the CDR3 is TGTGCCACCAGCAGAGCTAGCGAGACCCAGTACTTC.